This TCR beta chain originates from a study of response to subunit inactivated influenza vaccine. The CDR3 has 13 amino acids. CDR1 is MGHDK and CDR2 is SYGVNS in the germline V gene. The V gene lost 2 bases and the J gene lost 3 bases, with 8 bases spanning the gap. There are a few counts of this clonotype. Its antigen is not known. TCRdb reprocessed the RT-PCR reads via MiXCR and lists one record per CDR3 protein. The sample lists approximately 530,000 distinct CDR3 sequences, 6% to 9% occurring once. The study's findings and limits: The authors put forward the suggestion that each seasonal influenza vaccination may bring in only a limited number of new T cells.

The clonotype originates from a man between 50 and 75 years old who received an inactivated influenza vaccine. The rearrangement links TRBV25-1 to TRBJ2-7, with unresolved D. Here the sequenced sample was PBMCs from blood, taken around 25 months after vaccination. CDR3 region: CASSERFRYEQYF. For the CDR3, the DNA is TGTGCCAGCAGTGAACGATTCCGCTACGAGCAGTACTTC.